This T cell receptor (beta chain) was identified in a study of blood T cell repertoires in COVID-19. Study background: Material from acute and convalescent COVID-19 was sourced from the United States, Italy and Spain. PBMCs, B-cell-depleted T cells, or T cells provided the cDNA or gDNA that made up the material.

This clone was seen a handful of times. Under the authors' procedure: Estimated nucleated cell counts came from reference gene primer amplification. The data were produced by immunoSEQ multiplex PCR, yet TCRdb's version contains in-frame clones alone and is incomplete. V, J and clone size are those of that table, while D and trimming were read from the DNA. Of 30,000 to 35,000 clones in the sample, about 74% were seen once. V was clipped by 7 bases and J by 10 bases, with 28 bases between them. The CDR3 sequence is 16 residues long. The germline V gene has CDR1 LNHDA and CDR2 SQIVND (reference sequence).

Sequenced material: peripheral blood. The gene calls are TRBV19 and TRBJ1-1; D unresolved. The receptor's source is a human donor in a cohort sampled during active COVID-19. The CDR3 DNA sequence: TGTGCCAGTACCCGGCGCAACAACTACCTTCCCGAAGGAGCTTTCTTT. Translating gives CASTRRNNYLPEGAFF.